The present entry profiles one T cell receptor beta chain with its context. Its specificity is not known. One end of the junction is discordant with germline, which a read error may explain. This sample was taken from a study of regulatory T cells in long-lasting Graves disease. CDR3 regions were amplified by Arm-PCR using iRepertoire HTBI primers to build TCR beta libraries. A single record per CDR3 protein comes from TCRdb applying MiXCR to the multiplex PCR reads. This table has some 370,000 distinct CDR3 sequences, about an eighth appearing once. This CDR3 is built from 14 residues. Germline V gives CDR1 MNHEY, CDR2 SVGEGT. The time point is: newly diagnosed GD, antithyroid drugs for less than 3 months. The TCR library was prepared using RNA isolated from PBMCs. The study's findings and limits: Thyroid tissue went unexamined; only peripheral blood was analyzed.

This sample was also put to use in a study of T cells in Graves' hyperthyroidism and ophthalmopathy.

The sequenced sample was peripheral blood mononuclear cells (PBMCs), obtained at new diagnosis, from a patient treated with antithyroid drugs. The V gene is TRBV6-2 or TRBV6-3, the J gene TRBJ1-1; D is possibly TRBD1 (5 bases). The TCR sequence derives from a woman aged 18-35 years with Graves disease. Here the CDR3 DNA reads TGTGTCAGCAGCCCTAGACACCAGGGCGCTGAAGCTTTCTTT. It codes for CVSSPRHQGAEAFF.